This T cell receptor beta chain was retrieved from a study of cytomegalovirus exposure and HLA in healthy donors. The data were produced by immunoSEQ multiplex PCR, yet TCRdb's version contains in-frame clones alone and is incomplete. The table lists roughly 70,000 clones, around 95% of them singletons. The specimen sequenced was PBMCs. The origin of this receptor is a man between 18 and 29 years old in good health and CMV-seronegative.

Here the CDR3 reads CASSLESNTEAFF. CDR3 DNA sequence: TGTGCCAGCAGCTTGGAGTCGAACACTGAAGCTTTCTTT. The genes are TRBV7-2 and TRBJ1-1; D is unclear. Trimming shortened V by 3 bases and J by 1 base, and 6 bases separated the two germline ends. From germline, CDR1 is SGHTA and CDR2 FQGNSA. This CDR3 is 13 amino acids long.